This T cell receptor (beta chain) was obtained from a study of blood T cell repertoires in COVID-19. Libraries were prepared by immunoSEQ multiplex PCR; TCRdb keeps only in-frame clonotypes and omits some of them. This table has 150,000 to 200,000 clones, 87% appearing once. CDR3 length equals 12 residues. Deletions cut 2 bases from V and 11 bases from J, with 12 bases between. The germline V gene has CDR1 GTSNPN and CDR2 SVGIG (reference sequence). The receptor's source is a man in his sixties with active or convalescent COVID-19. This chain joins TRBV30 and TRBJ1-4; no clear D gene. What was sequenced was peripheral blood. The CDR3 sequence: CAWSPRASKLFF. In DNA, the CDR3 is TGTGCCTGGAGTCCCCGGGCTAGCAAACTGTTTTTT.